This T cell receptor beta chain comes out of a study of shared clonotypes between healthy human individuals. This clone was recorded a few times. The repertoire was sequenced with immunoSEQ multiplex PCR; TCRdb's copy has only in-frame clones and lacks some. The sample yields about 1.5 million clones, 96% seen once. The material sequenced was naive CD4+ T cells sorted from blood. The subset denotes: CD45RA+ positively selected. The receptor comes from a young man in good health.

For the CDR3, the DNA is TGCAGCGTTGGGGCTAGCGGCTATGAGCAGTTCTTC. Amino acid sequence: CSVGASGYEQFF. The V call is TRBV29-1, the J call TRBJ2-1; TRBD2 matches at 7 bases. With V trimmed by 4 bases and J by 8 bases, 5 bases remained unmatched. This CDR3 is built from 12 residues. CDR1 SQVTM and CDR2 ANQGSEA come from the germline V gene.